Shown below are 4 T cell receptor beta chains from a single sample sequenced in a study of T-cell reconstitution after alpha-beta-depleted transplantation in children. Molecular barcoding with unique molecular identifiers was used for the TCRbeta library. From the PCR reads, TCRdb called clonotypes with MiXCR, one entry per CDR3 protein. The sample consists of about 48,000 distinct CDR3 sequences, 5.8% of them appearing once. Specimen: PBMCs, mostly from graft donor cells, collected 60 days after TCRalphabeta/CD19-depleted stem cell transplant. The origin of the receptors is a female patient between 2 and 15 years old who had a stem cell transplant for aplastic anemia, so the T cells may come from the graft donor.

This clonotype was seen more than once but under ten times. V is TRBV28 and J is TRBJ2-1; 9 bases map to TRBD1. Germline V lookup: CDR1 MDHEN, CDR2 SYDVKM. The CDR3 has 15 amino acids. The ends lost 4 bases at V and 5 bases at J; junction bases unmatched: 6. The DNA of the CDR3 is TGTGCCAGCAGTTCGCCGGGACAGGGTGACAATGAGCAGTTCTTC. Protein product: CASSSPGQGDNEQFF.

This clonotype has only a few counts. This sequence joins TRBV29-1 and TRBJ2-1; 8 bases fit TRBD1. CDR3 length: 15 residues. Per germline, CDR1 SQVTM and CDR2 ANQGSEA. V lost 4 bases and J lost 4; bases outside the gene matches: 9. The DNA of the CDR3 is TGCAGCGTTGTCTCCAGGGGGCTAAGGTACAATGAGCAGTTCTTC. Amino acid sequence: CSVVSRGLRYNEQFF.

This clonotype came up a few times. This chain uses TRBV27 with TRBJ2-7, with D perhaps matching TRBD2 (5 bases). Germline V gene sequence: CDR1 MNHEY, CDR2 SMNVEV (reference sequence). V was trimmed by 8 bases and J by 6 bases, leaving 14 bases between them. There are 12 residues in the CDR3. The CDR3 here is CASPPHGVEQYF. The CDR3 nucleotides are TGTGCCAGCCCACCTCACGGGGTCGAGCAGTACTTC.

In its sample, this clonotype was seen many times. The CDR3 reads CASSSTGGGDEQYF. The DNA for the CDR3 is TGTGCCAGCAGTTCCACAGGTGGGGGGGACGAGCAGTACTTC. The chain is built from TRBV12-3 or TRBV12-4 and TRBJ2-7, with 7 nucleotides matching TRBD2. This CDR3 comprises 14 residues. Germline trimming cut 4 bases from V and 5 bases from J; bases unmatched to any gene: 8.